Listed below are T cell receptor beta chains from one sample, sequenced in a study of shared clonotypes between healthy human individuals. Libraries were prepared by immunoSEQ multiplex PCR; TCRdb keeps only in-frame clonotypes and omits some of them. Here the sample spans approximately 2.5 million clones, approximately 93% being singletons. The sample consisted of naive CD4+ T cells from PBMCs. Receptors were obtained from a man between 18 and 29 years old in good health. Some clones in this sample may be carry-over from other donors' samples. CDR3s include the opening cysteine and the closing phenylalanine or tryptophan. The order of the fields is clone size, J gene, V gene, D gene, CDR3 protein, CDR3 DNA. A D gene is named only where the DNA matches it firmly. The size of a clone is reported for some rows only, either as once, few or many, or as a class for expanded clones.

NA	TRBJ2-5	TRBV5-1	TRBD2	CASSFGLAGTEETQYF	TGCGCCAGCAGCTTTGGACTAGCGGGAACAGAAGAGACCCAGTACTTC
NA	TRBJ2-5	TRBV7-9	TRBD2	CASSHFRLAVLYQETQYF	TGTGCCAGCAGCCATTTTAGACTAGCGGTGTTGTACCAAGAGACCCAGTACTTC
once	TRBJ2-1	TRBV10-3	NA	CAISRQGSGFPSNEQFF	TGTGCCATCAGCCGACAGGGTAGCGGGTTCCCATCCAATGAGCAGTTCTTC
NA	TRBJ2-3	TRBV11-1	TRBD2	CASSPQLAGGTDTQYF	TGTGCCAGCAGCCCGCAACTAGCGGGAGGCACAGATACGCAGTATTTT
NA	TRBJ1-4	TRBV23-1	NA	CASSRPKRTATNEKLFF	TGCGCCAGCAGTCGTCCGAAACGGACTGCAACTAATGAAAAACTGTTTTTT
NA	TRBJ1-4	TRBV29-1	NA	CSVAAFERATGGKLFF	TGCAGCGTGGCCGCGTTTGAAAGGGCAACCGGGGGAAAACTGTTTTTT
NA	TRBJ2-7	TRBV7-9	TRBD1	CASNGGQNYEQYF	TGTGCCAGCAATGGGGGACAGAACTACGAGCAGTACTTC
NA	TRBJ2-7	TRBV6-5	TRBD1	CASASGTGSREQYF	TGTGCCAGCGCATCGGGGACAGGGTCCCGGGAGCAGTACTTC
NA	TRBJ2-5	TRBV9	NA	CASSVAPAQETQYF	TGTGCCAGCAGCGTAGCCCCCGCCCAAGAGACCCAGTACTTC
NA	TRBJ2-2	TRBV27	TRBD1	CASGTGGGTGELFF	TGTGCCAGCGGGACAGGGGGAGGTACCGGGGAGCTGTTTTTT
NA	TRBJ2-5	TRBV7-2	NA	CASSLQRLETQYF	TGTGCCAGCAGCTTACAGCGTCTCGAGACCCAGTACTTC
NA	TRBJ2-7	TRBV28	TRBD1	CASSPRDRSEQYF	TGTGCCAGCAGCCCCCGGGACAGGTCAGAGCAGTACTTC
NA	TRBJ2-1	TRBV28	TRBD2	CASSSGLVYNEQFF	TGTGCCAGCAGTTCGGGACTAGTCTACAATGAGCAGTTCTTC
NA	TRBJ2-5	TRBV5-4	TRBD2	CASSQAGGKETQYF	TGTGCCAGCAGCCAAGCGGGAGGGAAAGAGACCCAGTACTTC
once	TRBJ1-5	TRBV11-2	NA	CASSLGRAGGQPQHF	TGTGCCAGCAGCCTCGGCAGGGCTGGAGGCCAGCCCCAGCATTTT
NA	TRBJ2-1	TRBV29-1	NA	CSVESYSSEQFF	TGCAGCGTTGAGTCATACTCTTCCGAGCAGTTCTTC
NA	TRBJ1-4	TRBV5-1	NA	CASSWEGFGNEKLFF	TGCGCCAGCAGCTGGGAGGGGTTTGGTAATGAAAAACTGTTTTTT